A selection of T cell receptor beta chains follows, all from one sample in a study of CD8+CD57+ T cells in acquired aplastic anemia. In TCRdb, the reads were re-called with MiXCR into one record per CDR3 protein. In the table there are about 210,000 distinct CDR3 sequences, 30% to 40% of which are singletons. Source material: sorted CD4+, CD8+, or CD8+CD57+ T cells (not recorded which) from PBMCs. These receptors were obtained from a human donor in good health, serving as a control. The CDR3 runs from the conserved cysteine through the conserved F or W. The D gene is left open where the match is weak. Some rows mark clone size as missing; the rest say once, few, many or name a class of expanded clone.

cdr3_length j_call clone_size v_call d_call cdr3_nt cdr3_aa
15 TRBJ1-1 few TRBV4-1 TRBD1 TGCGCCAGCAGCCATAAACAGGGGGCAGAGACTGAAGCTTTCTTT CASSHKQGAETEAFF
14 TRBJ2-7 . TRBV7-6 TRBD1 TGTGCCAGCAGCCTCCGGACAGGGGACTACGAGCAGTACTTC CASSLRTGDYEQYF
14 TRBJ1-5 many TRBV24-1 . TGTGCCACCAGTGATTCCAGGGTTAGGGAGCCCCAGCATTTT CATSDSRVREPQHF
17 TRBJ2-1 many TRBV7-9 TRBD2 TGTGCCAGCAGCTCCCCGACTAGCGGGAGGGTCCCACGCGAGCAGTTCTTC CASSSPTSGRVPREQFF
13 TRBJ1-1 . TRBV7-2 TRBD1 TGTGCCAGCAGCGAGACAGGGGAAGCTGAAGCTTTCTTT CASSETGEAEAFF
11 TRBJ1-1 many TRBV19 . TGTGCCAGTATGGGCGCCACTGAAGCTTTCTTT CASMGATEAFF
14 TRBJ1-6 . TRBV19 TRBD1 TGTGCCAGTAGTAAGACAGGGGACCAAGAGACCCTCCACTTT CASSKTGDQETLHF
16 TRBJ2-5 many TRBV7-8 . TGTGCCAGCAGCTCCGCGCGAGGGGTGTCCGTTGAGACCCAGTACTTC CASSSARGVSVETQYF
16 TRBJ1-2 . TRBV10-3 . TGTGCCATCAGGAACACAGGTGCCAGCCCTATGGTTGGCTACACCTTC CAIRNTGASPMVGYTF
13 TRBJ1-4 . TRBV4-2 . TGTGCCAGCAGCCCCCGACAGATGGAAAAACTGCTTTTT CASSPRQMEKLLF
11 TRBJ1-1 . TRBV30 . TGTGCCTGGAGTGCCGGTGGTCGAGCTTTCTTT CAWSAGGRAFF
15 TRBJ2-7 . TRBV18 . TGTGCCAGCTCACCACCGGGGATAGTCTCCTACGAGCAGTACTTC CASSPPGIVSYEQYF
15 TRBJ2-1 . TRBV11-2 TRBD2 TGTGCCAGCAGCTTCTCTAGCGGGGGGATCAATGAGCAGTTCTTC CASSFSSGGINEQFF
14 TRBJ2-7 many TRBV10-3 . TGTGCCATCAGTGAGAATATAGGCCCCTACGAGCAGTACTTC CAISENIGPYEQYF
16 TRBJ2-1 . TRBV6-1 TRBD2 TGTGCCAGCAGTGATCAGGCGGGAGTTTCCTACAATGAGCAGTTCTTC CASSDQAGVSYNEQFF
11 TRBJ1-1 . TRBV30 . TGTGCCTGGAGCTGGGATTCCGAGGCTTTCTTT CAWSWDSEAFF
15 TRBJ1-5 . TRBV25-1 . TGTGCCAGCAGGGGGGGGGCTTGGGGCAATCAGCCCCAGCATTTT CASRGGAWGNQPQHF
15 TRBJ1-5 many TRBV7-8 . TGTGCCAGCAGCCCGCGGGACCTAGGCAATCAGCCCCAGCATTTT CASSPRDLGNQPQHF
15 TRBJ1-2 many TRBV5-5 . TGTGCCAGCAGCTACCCAGGCAGGTCAAACTATGGCTACACCTTC CASSYPGRSNYGYTF
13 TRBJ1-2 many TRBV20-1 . TGCAGTGCTAGGAAAGGGAGCGGCTATGGCTACACCTTC CSARKGSGYGYTF
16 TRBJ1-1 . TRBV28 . TGTGCCAGCAGAACAAGGCACGCAGGTATGAACACTGAAGCTTTCTTT CASRTRHAGMNTEAFF
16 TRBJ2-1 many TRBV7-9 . TGTGCCAGCAGCTTAGAGCTCTTCGGGTCCTACAATGAGCAGTTCTTC CASSLELFGSYNEQFF
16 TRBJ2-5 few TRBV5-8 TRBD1 TGTGCCAGCAGCCCCCGGCGAGGGGGCGTTCAAGAGACCCAGTACTTC CASSPRRGGVQETQYF
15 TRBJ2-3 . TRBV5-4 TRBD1 TGTGCCAGCAGCCTGACCGGGACAGGGGAAGATCGGCAGTATTTT CASSLTGTGEDRQYF
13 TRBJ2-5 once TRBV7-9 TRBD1 TGTGCCAGCAGCTCCGGGACAGGGTCGACCCAGTACTTC CASSSGTGSTQYF
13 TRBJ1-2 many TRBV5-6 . TGTGCCAGCAGCCCGACACGCACCTATGGCTACACCTTC CASSPTRTYGYTF
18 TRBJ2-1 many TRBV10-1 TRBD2 TGCGCCAGCAGTGAGTACCACCGACTAGCGGGCCCTTACAATGAGCAGTTCTTC CASSEYHRLAGPYNEQFF
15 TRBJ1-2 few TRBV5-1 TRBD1 TGCGCCAGCAGCCCGAAACCCGGGACAGAGATGGGCTACACCTTC CASSPKPGTEMGYTF
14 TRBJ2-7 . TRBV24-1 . TGTGCCACCAGTGCCTCAGGGGTCACCTACGAGCAGTACTTC CATSASGVTYEQYF
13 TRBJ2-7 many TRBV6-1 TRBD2 TGTGCCAGCAGTCGGGGGAGGGACTACGAGCAGTACTTC CASSRGRDYEQYF
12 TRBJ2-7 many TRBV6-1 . TGTGCCAGCAGTGGGGGAAACTACGAGCAGTACTTC CASSGGNYEQYF
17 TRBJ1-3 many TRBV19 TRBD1 TGTGCCAGTATCCCACGACAGGGGGCGCGTCCTGGAAACACCATATATTTT CASIPRQGARPGNTIYF
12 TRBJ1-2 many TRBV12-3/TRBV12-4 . TGTGCCACCGCGAGCGCTAACTATGGCTACACCTTC CATASANYGYTF
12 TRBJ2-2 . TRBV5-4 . TGTGCCAGCAGCATTAAAACCGGGGAGCTGTTTTTT CASSIKTGELFF
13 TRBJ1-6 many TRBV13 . TGTGCCAGCAGCTTAGTCAGGGGTTCACCCCTCCACTTT CASSLVRGSPLHF
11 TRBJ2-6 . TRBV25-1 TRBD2 TGTGCCAGCAGTAGTCCTAGCGGGAGGAATTTC CASSSPSGRNF
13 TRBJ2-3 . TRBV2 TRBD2 TGTGCCAGCAGTGAAGCGCGGGGGGATACGCAGTATTTT CASSEARGDTQYF
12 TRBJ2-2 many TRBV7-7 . TGTGCCAGCAGCGGGGACTCCGGGGAGCTGTTTTTT CASSGDSGELFF
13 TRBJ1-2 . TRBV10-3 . TGTGCCAGCAGTTGGGCCAGAAGAGGTGGCTACACCTTC CASSWARRGGYTF
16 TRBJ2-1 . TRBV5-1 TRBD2 TGCGCCAGCAGCTTGGCAGTAGCGGGGATAGACAATGAGCAGTTCTTC CASSLAVAGIDNEQFF
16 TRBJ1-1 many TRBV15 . TGTGCCACCAGCATTGTCGGGCGCACAACGGACACTGAAGCTTTCTTT CATSIVGRTTDTEAFF
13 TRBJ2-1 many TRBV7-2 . TGTGCCAGCAGCCCTAGGACAATCAATGAGCAGTTCTTC CASSPRTINEQFF
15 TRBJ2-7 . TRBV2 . TGTGCCAGCAGTGAATTCGGACAGAGGACCTACGAGCAGTACTTC CASSEFGQRTYEQYF
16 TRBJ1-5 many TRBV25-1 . TGTGCCAGCAGTGAATTAGGGCAGATCCTCCATCAGCCCCAGCATTTT CASSELGQILHQPQHF
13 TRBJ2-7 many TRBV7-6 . TGTGCCAGCAGCTTTCCGGGAACCTACGAGCAGTACTTC CASSFPGTYEQYF
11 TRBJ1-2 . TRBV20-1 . TGCAGTGGGAAACAGTCATATGGCTACACCTTC CSGKQSYGYTF
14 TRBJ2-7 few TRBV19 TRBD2 TGTGCCAGTAGTGAAGCGGGGGGATTCTACGAGCAGTACTTC CASSEAGGFYEQYF
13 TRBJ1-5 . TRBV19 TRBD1 TGTGCCACCTCGACAGGGGACGATCAGCCCCAGCATTTT CATSTGDDQPQHF
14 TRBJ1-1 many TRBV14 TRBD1 TGTGCCAGCAGCCGGCACGGGGACAGCCGCGAAGCTTTCTTT CASSRHGDSREAFF
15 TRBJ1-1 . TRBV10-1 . TGCGCCAGCAGTGAGATTACAGGGCTGAACACTGAAGCTTTCTTT CASSEITGLNTEAFF
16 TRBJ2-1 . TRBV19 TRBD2 TGTGCCAGTAGTATGACACTAGCGGGGGGATACAATGAGCAGTTCTTC CASSMTLAGGYNEQFF
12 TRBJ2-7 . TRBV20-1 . TGCAGCAGCCGAGGGGGCTCCTACGAGCAGTACTTC CSSRGGSYEQYF
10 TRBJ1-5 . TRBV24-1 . TGTGCCACCAGTGTCCAGCCCCAGCATTTT CATSVQPQHF